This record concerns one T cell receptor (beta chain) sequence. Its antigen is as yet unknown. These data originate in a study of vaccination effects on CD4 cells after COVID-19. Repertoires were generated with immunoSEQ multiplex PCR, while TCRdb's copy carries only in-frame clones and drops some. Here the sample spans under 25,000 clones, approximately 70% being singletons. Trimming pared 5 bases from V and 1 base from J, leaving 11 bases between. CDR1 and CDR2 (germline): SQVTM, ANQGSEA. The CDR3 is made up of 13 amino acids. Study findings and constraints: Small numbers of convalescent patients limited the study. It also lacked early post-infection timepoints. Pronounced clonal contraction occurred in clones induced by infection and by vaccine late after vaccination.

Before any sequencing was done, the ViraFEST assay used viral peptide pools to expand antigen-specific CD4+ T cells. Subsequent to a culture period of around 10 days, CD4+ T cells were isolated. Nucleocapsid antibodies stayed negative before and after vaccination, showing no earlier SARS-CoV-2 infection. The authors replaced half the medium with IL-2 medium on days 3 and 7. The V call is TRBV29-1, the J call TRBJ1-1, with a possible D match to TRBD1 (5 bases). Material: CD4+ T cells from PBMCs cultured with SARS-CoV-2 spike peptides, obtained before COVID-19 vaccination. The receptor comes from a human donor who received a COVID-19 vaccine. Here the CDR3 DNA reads TGCAGCGTTTTAAAAACAGGGAACACTGAAGCTTTCTTT. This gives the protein CSVLKTGNTEAFF.